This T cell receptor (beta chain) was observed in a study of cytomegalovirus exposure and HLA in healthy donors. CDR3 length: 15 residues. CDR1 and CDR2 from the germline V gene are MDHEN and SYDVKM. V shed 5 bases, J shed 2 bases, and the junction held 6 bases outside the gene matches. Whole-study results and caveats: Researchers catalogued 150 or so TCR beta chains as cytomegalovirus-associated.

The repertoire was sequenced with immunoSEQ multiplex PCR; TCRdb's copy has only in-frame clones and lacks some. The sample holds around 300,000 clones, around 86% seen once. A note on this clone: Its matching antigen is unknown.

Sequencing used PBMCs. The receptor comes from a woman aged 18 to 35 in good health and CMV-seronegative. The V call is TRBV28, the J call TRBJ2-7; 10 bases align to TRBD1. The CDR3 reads CASSHPGQGTYEQYF. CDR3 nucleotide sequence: TGTGCCAGCAGTCATCCGGGACAGGGGACCTACGAGCAGTACTTC.